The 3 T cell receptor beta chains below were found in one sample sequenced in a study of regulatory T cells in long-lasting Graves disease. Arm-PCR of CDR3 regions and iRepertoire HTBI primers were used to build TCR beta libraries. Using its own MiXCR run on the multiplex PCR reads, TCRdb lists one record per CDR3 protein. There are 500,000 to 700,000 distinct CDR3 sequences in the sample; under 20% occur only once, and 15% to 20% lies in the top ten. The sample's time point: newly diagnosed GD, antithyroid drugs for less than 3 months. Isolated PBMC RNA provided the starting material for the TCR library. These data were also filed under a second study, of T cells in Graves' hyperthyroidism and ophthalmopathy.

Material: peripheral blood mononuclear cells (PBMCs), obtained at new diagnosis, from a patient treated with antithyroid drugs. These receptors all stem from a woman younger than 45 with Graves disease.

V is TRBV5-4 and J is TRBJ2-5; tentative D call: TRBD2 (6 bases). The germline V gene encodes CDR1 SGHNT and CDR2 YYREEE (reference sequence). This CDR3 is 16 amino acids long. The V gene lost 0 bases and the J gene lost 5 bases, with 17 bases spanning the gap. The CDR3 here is CASSLGGGAGWETQYF. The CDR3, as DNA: TGTGCCAGCAGCTTGGGCGGAGGGGCGGGCTGGGAGACCCAGTACTTC.

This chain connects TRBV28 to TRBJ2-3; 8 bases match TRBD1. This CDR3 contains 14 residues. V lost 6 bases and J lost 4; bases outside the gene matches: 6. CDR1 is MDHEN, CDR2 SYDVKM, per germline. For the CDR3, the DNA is TGTGCCAGCAGCCCCAGGGGGCCCGCAGATACGCAGTATTTT. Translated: CASSPRGPADTQYF.

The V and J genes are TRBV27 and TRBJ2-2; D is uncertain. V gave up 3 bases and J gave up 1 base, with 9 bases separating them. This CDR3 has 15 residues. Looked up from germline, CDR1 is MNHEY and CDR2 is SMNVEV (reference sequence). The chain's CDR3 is CASSLESRNTGELFF. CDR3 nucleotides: TGTGCCAGCAGTTTGGAGTCACGGAACACCGGGGAGCTGTTTTTT.